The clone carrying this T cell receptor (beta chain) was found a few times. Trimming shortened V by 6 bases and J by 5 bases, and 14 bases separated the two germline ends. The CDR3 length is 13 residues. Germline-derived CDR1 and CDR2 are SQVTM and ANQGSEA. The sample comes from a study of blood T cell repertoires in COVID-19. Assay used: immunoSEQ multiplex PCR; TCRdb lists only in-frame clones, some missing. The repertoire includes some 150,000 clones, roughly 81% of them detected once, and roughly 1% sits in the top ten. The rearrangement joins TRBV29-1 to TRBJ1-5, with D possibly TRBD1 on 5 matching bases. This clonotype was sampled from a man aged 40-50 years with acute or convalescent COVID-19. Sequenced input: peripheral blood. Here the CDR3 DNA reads TGCAGCGTGCAAGGGACGGGAGATCAGCCCCAGCATTTT. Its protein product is CSVQGTGDQPQHF.